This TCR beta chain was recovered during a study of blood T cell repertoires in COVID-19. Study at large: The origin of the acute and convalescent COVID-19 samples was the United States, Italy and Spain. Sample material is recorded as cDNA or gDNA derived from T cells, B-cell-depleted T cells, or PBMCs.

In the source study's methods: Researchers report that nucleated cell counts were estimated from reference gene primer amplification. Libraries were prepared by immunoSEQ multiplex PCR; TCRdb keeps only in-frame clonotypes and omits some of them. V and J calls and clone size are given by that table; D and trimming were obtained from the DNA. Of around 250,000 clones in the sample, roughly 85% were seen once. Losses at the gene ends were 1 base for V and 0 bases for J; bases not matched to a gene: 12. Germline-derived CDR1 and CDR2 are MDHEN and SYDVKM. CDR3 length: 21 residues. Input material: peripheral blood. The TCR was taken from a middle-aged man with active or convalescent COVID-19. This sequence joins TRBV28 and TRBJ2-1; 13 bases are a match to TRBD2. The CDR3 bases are TGTGCCAGCAGTTTATCCGGCATTGGACTAGCGGGGGCGGGCTCCTACAATGAGCAGTTCTTC. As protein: CASSLSGIGLAGAGSYNEQFF.